One sample yielded the 19 T cell receptor beta chains listed below, sequenced in a study of blood T cell repertoires in COVID-19. Sequencing used immunoSEQ multiplex PCR; TCRdb keeps in-frame clones, though not all of them. Among approximately 270,000 clones listed, roughly 89% were seen once. Sequenced material: PBMCs or T cells enriched from blood (not recorded which). The origin of the receptors is a woman in her fifties or sixties who had recovered from COVID-19.

The chain joins TRBV29-1 to TRBJ2-7; TRBD1 matches at 9 bases. V trimming: 6 bases; J trimming: 6 bases; junction bases outside the gene matches: 15. The CDR3 extends over 15 amino acids. The germline CDR1 and CDR2 sequences are SQVTM and ANQGSEA. CDR3 in amino acids: CSVGDPGTGTAEQYF. CDR3 bases: TGCAGCGTCGGTGACCCTGGGACAGGGACTGCCGAGCAGTACTTC.

The chain carries TRBV29-1 and TRBJ2-1; 9 bases line up with TRBD1. The CDR3 contains 14 residues. Germline trimming cut 6 bases from V and 7 bases from J; bases unmatched to any gene: 10. Germline V gene sequence: CDR1 SQVTM, CDR2 ANQGSEA. The DNA of the CDR3 is TGCAGCGTGAGGGGAGGGACAGGGTTGAATGAGCAGTTCTTC. This translates into CSVRGGTGLNEQFF.

This clone was found a few times. The chain uses TRBV18 and TRBJ2-7; the D is unclear. Germline V lookup: CDR1 KGHSH, CDR2 LQKENI. The CDR3 is made up of 14 amino acids. Trimming removed 2 bases at V and 2 bases at J, with 10 bases between. The CDR3 coding sequence is TGTGCCAGCTCACCAGCGTATACTACCTACGAGCAGTACTTC. It specifies CASSPAYTTYEQYF.

The chain has TRBV19 and TRBJ2-1, with 7 positions matching TRBD1. Germline values: CDR1 LNHDA, CDR2 SQIVND (reference sequence). The V segment lost 7 bases and the J segment 9 bases; nucleotides outside the gene matches: 15. The CDR3 runs to 15 residues. The CDR3 bases are TGTGCCAGTAAAATACAGGGGTACGGAGAACTTGAGCAGTTCTTC. Its protein is CASKIQGYGELEQFF.

The rearrangement links TRBV18 to TRBJ2-5; D possibly corresponds to TRBD1 (5 bases). The CDR3 is 13 residues long. In germline, CDR1 is KGHSH, CDR2 LQKENI. Trimming stripped 5 bases from V and 1 base from J, with 8 bases between. The CDR3 DNA is TGTGCCAGCTCAGACAGAGTCCAAGAGACCCAGTACTTC. Translated, it gives CASSDRVQETQYF.

The chain recombines TRBV28 with TRBJ1-5; TRBD1 aligns across 9 bases. In germline, CDR1 is MDHEN, CDR2 SYDVKM. CDR3 length: 14 amino acids. Trimming removed 3 bases from V and 6 bases from J; junction bases left unmatched: 3. The CDR3 loop reads CASSFRQGVQPQHF. As DNA, the CDR3 is TGTGCCAGCAGTTTTCGACAGGGGGTTCAGCCCCAGCATTTT.

V usage is TRBV30 and J usage is TRBJ1-2; tentative D call: TRBD1 (5 bases). The CDR3 totals 13 residues. V was clipped by 4 bases and J by 7 bases, with 16 bases between them. Per the germline V gene, CDR1 is GTSNPN and CDR2 is SVGIG (reference sequence). CDR3 sequence (DNA): TGTGCCTGGACCTCGGGGCAGGGAGGTGGCTACACCTTC. Its protein is CAWTSGQGGGYTF.

The chain couples TRBV19 to TRBJ1-1; TRBD1 is a possible D gene (5 bases). The germline CDR1 and CDR2 sequences are LNHDA and SQIVND (reference sequence). The V end lost 5 bases, the J end lost 6 bases, and 19 bases lay between the germline ends. The CDR3 consists of 15 residues. The CDR3 is CASSQIQVWGSEAFF. CDR3 DNA sequence: TGTGCCAGTAGTCAAATACAGGTGTGGGGCTCTGAAGCTTTCTTT.

This chain links TRBV28 with TRBJ1-2, with 10 positions matching TRBD1. V was pared by 5 bases and J by 7 bases, with 22 bases of the junction left unmatched. From germline, CDR1 is MDHEN and CDR2 SYDVKM. The CDR3 contains 19 residues. The CDR3 coding sequence is TGTGCCAGCAGTCGCCTAGGGTTAAGCCTGGGACAGGGGACGGGTGGCTACACCTTC. Translation: CASSRLGLSLGQGTGGYTF.

The chain links TRBV6-4 to TRBJ2-2; 10 bases agree with TRBD2. Germline values: CDR1 MRHNA, CDR2 SNTAGT. This CDR3 has 20 residues. V shed 8 bases, J shed 4 bases, and the junction held 22 bases outside the gene matches. The CDR3 sequence: CASSALTASGRPEGTGELFF. CDR3 nucleotide sequence: TGTGCCAGCTCGGCATTGACAGCTAGCGGGAGACCCGAGGGCACCGGGGAGCTGTTTTTT.

Here the CDR3 reads CAISERVGTGELFF. Here the CDR3 DNA reads TGTGCCATCAGTGAGCGGGTTGGCACCGGGGAGCTGTTTTTT. The genes are TRBV10-3 and TRBJ2-2; D unclear. The V end was cut by 2 bases, the J end by 4 bases, with 8 bases between. The CDR3 sequence is 14 residues long. Germline loops: CDR1 ENHRY, CDR2 SYGVKD.

In DNA form, the CDR3 reads TGTGCCAGCAGTAAAGCTGACACCGGGGAGCTGTTTTTT. Protein sequence: CASSKADTGELFF. This chain joins TRBV27 and TRBJ2-2; no clear D gene. Between the trimmed V and J ends, which lost 5 bases and 3 bases, there was a span of 7 bases. Germline CDR1 and CDR2: MNHEY and SMNVEV (reference sequence). The CDR3 is 13 amino acids.

The chain couples TRBV28 to TRBJ1-5, with 7 bases fitting TRBD1. This CDR3 contains 14 residues. V trimming: 7 bases; J trimming: 0 bases; junction bases outside the gene matches: 3. CDR1 and CDR2 from the germline V gene are MDHEN and SYDVKM. The CDR3 bases are TGTGCCAGCATGGGACAGAATAGCAATCAGCCCCAGCATTTT. This codes for CASMGQNSNQPQHF.

The chain uses TRBV12-3 or TRBV12-4 and TRBJ1-2; D gene ambiguous. Trimming removed 7 bases from V and 8 bases from J, with 17 bases in between. This CDR3 is built from 13 residues. CDR3 protein: CASTLTRGEGYTF. The CDR3 DNA is TGTGCCAGCACCCTCACAAGAGGAGAGGGCTACACCTTC.

This chain joins TRBV11-2 and TRBJ1-1, with D hard to call. Germline values: CDR1 SGHAT, CDR2 FQNNGV. The CDR3 covers 11 residues. V was clipped by 1 base and J by 8 bases, with 5 bases between them. The CDR3, as DNA: TGTGCCAGCAGCTTAGGAGGGGAAGCTTTCTTT. Amino acid sequence: CASSLGGEAFF.

The genes are TRBV30 and TRBJ1-3; D is ambiguous. V was shortened by 2 bases and J by 0 bases, with 11 bases between the two germline ends. Germline CDR1 reads GTSNPN; CDR2 reads SVGIG (reference sequence). The CDR3 contains 15 residues. CDR3 in DNA: TGTGCCTGGAGTTTTGGCGGACTCTCTGGAAACACCATATATTTT. Translated, it gives CAWSFGGLSGNTIYF.

The rearrangement links TRBV7-8 to TRBJ2-5; TRBD1 might be the D (6 bases). The germline V and J ends were trimmed by 2 bases and 1 base, with 11 bases remaining between them. The V gene's germline CDR1 is SGHVS and CDR2 FQNEAQ. The CDR3 runs 15 residues. The CDR3 sequence is CASSLTRTAQETQYF. CDR3 DNA: TGTGCCAGCAGCTTAACAAGGACAGCCCAAGAGACCCAGTACTTC.

This chain connects TRBV28 to TRBJ1-6; tentatively, D is TRBD1 (5 bases). This CDR3 spans 17 amino acids. V shed 6 bases and J shed 4 bases, with 19 bases lying between them. CDR1 is MDHEN, CDR2 SYDVKM, per germline. The CDR3 loop reads CASSLSSGVGYNSPLHF. The DNA of the CDR3 is TGTGCCAGCAGCCTTTCGTCGGGGGTGGGTTATAATTCACCCCTCCACTTT.

This chain joins TRBV9 and TRBJ2-5; 7 bases map to TRBD2. The CDR3 loop spans 19 amino acids. V lost 0 bases to trimming and J lost 4 bases; unmatched junction nucleotides: 18. Per the germline V gene, CDR1 is SGDLS and CDR2 is YYNGEE. CDR3 loop: CASSVAPGMSAGVGETQYF. In nucleotides, the CDR3 is TGTGCCAGCAGCGTAGCCCCCGGCATGAGCGCGGGAGTTGGAGAGACCCAGTACTTC.